This T cell receptor beta chain was captured by sequencing in a study of cytomegalovirus exposure and HLA in healthy donors. V lost 4 bases and J lost 6, with 12 bases in between. Germline-derived CDR1 and CDR2 are SNHLY and FYNNEI. The CDR3 spans 14 residues. PCR was performed using 60 Vbeta and 13 Jbeta primers. Libraries were prepared by immunoSEQ multiplex PCR; TCRdb keeps only in-frame clonotypes and omits some of them. The sample carries 200,000 to 250,000 clones, 80% to 85% recorded once. The chain recombines TRBV2 with TRBJ2-2, with D maybe TRBD1 (5 bases). The sequencing input was PBMCs. The receptor was isolated from a boy aged 2 to 10 in good health and CMV-seronegative. The CDR3 nucleotides read TGTGCCAGCAGTGGGACATGGCAGTCCGGGGAGCTGTTTTTT. This sequence encodes CASSGTWQSGELFF. The full variable domain, in which reference TRBV2 and TRBJ2-2 provide the parts outside the CDR3, is EPEVTQTPSHQVTQMGQEVILRCVPISNHLYFYWYRQILGQKVEFLVSFYNNEISEKSEIFDDQFSVERPDGSNFTLKIRSTKLEDSAMYFCASSGTWQSGELFFGEGSRLTVL.